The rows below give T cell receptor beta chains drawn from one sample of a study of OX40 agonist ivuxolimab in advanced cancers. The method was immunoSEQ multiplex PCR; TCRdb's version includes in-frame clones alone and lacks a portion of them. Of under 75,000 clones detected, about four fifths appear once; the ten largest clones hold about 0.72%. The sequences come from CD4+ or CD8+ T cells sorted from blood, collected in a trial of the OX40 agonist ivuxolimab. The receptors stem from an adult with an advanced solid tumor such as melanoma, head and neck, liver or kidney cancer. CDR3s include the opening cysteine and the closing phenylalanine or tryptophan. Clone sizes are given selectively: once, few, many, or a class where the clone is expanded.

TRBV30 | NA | CALAGPYNEQFF
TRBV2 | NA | CASRRLQGSNEKLFF
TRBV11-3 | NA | CASSYGPSIAGNTIYF
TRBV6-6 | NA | CASSEFYEQYF
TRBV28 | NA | CASRVFEKLFF
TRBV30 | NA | CAWSTADGNTYNQPQHF
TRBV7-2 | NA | CASSLFQGNQPQHF
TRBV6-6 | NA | CASRRQGITDTQYF
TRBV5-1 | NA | CASSLAQGSAFF
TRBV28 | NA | CASSATAGRDIQYF
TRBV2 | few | CASTLQENQPQHF
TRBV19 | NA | CASSTQGEGRESGANVLTF
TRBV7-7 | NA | CASSPTRSQETQYF
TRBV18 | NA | CASSPRGQVVNEQYF